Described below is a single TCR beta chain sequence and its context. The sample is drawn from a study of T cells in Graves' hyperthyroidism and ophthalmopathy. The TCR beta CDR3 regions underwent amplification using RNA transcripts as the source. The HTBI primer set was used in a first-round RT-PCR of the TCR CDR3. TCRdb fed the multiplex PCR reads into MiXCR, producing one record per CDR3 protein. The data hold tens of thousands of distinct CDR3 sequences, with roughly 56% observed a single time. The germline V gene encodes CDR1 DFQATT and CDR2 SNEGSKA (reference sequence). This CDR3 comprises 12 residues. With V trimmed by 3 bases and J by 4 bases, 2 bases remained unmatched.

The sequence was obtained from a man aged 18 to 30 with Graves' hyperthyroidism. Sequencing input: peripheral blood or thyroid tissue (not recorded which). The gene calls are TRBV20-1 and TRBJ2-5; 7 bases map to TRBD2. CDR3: CSARRGLETQYF. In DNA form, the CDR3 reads TGCAGTGCTAGGCGGGGGTTAGAGACCCAGTACTTC.